This TCR beta chain was recorded in a study of shared clonotypes between healthy human individuals. V shed 5 bases and J 6 bases; nucleotides not matched to a gene: 4. Germline values: CDR1 SGHTA, CDR2 FQGTGA. This CDR3 has 13 amino acids. The authors ran the assay at deep level. Method: immunoSEQ multiplex PCR; TCRdb's copy keeps in-frame clones and lacks some. In the table there are 2 million to 2.5 million clones, 93% of which are singletons. The sequenced sample consisted of naive CD4+ T cells from PBMCs. Described subset: CD45RA+ positively selected. The source of this sequence is a man younger than 30 in good health. Some clones in this sample may be carry-over from other donors' samples. The chain recombines TRBV7-3 with TRBJ2-1; 7 nucleotides line up with TRBD1. CDR3 loop: CASSGRTGNEQFF. The CDR3 nucleotides are TGTGCCAGCAGCGGACGGACAGGCAATGAGCAGTTCTTC.